The 26 T cell receptor beta chains reported below all come from one sample, sequenced in a study of hypomethylating agent response in myelodysplastic syndrome. Only in-frame clones appear in the TCRdb table, and some are missing; sequencing was by immunoSEQ multiplex PCR. Of about 3,100 clones listed, roughly 83% are singletons. The specimen was bone marrow, collected before or after starting hypomethylating agent treatment for myelodysplastic syndrome (not recorded which). Receptors were obtained from a human donor with myelodysplastic syndrome.

The chain recombines TRBV30 with TRBJ2-3; D is unclear. The CDR3 totals 13 residues. Germline V gives CDR1 GTSNPN, CDR2 SVGIG (reference sequence). V lost 0 bases and J lost 4, with 8 bases in between. CDR3 region: CAWSVRRADTQYF. The CDR3 region has the DNA TGTGCCTGGAGTGTTAGACGGGCAGATACGCAGTATTTT.

The CDR3 loop is CASSDRYELAKNIQYF. The DNA for the CDR3 is TGTGCCAGCAGTGATCGATATGAACTAGCCAAAAACATTCAGTACTTC. The chain combines TRBV25-1 with TRBJ2-4; unclear D gene. This CDR3 has 16 residues. The V gene's germline CDR1 is MGHDK and CDR2 SYGVNS. V was cut by 3 bases and J by 0 bases, with 12 bases left in between.

The chain carries TRBV7-6 and TRBJ2-7, with TRBD1 as a possible D gene (6 bases). The ends were cut back, 3 bases at V and 3 bases at J, with 9 bases in the middle. Germline-derived CDR1 and CDR2 are SGHVS and FNYEAQ. This CDR3 comprises 13 residues. The CDR3 bases are TGTGCCAGCAGCTTCCGGACAGACTACGAGCAGTACTTC. Encoded protein: CASSFRTDYEQYF.

This clone was observed a single time. The chain uses TRBV6-1 and TRBJ2-3; TRBD1 agrees at 8 bases. The CDR3 has 13 residues. Trimming took 6 bases from V and 6 from J; bases not matched to a gene: 5. Germline V gene lookup returns CDR1 MNHNS and CDR2 SASEGT. The CDR3 loop reads CASRQGAGDTQYF. The CDR3 DNA reads TGTGCCAGCAGGCAGGGGGCGGGGGATACGCAGTATTTT.

This clone was seen only a few times. The chain links TRBV2 to TRBJ1-6; maybe TRBD1 (6 bases). From germline, CDR1 is SNHLY and CDR2 FYNNEI. The ends were cut back, 9 bases at V and 4 bases at J, with 13 bases in the middle. The CDR3 has 14 residues. The CDR3 protein is CASSGDRYNSPLHF. Here the CDR3 DNA reads TGTGCCAGTTCAGGGGACCGATATAATTCACCCCTCCACTTT.

This chain joins TRBV6-5 and TRBJ1-2, with D uncertain. This CDR3 is 13 amino acids long. Germline values: CDR1 MNHEY, CDR2 SVGAGI. V gave up 2 bases and J gave up 2 bases, with 6 bases separating them. The DNA for the CDR3 is TGTGCCAGCAGTTACGTTCAGAACTATGGCTACACCTTC. Amino acid sequence: CASSYVQNYGYTF.

The chain carries TRBV9 and TRBJ1-6; tentative D call: TRBD1 (5 bases). The CDR3 covers 14 residues. V was clipped by 2 bases and J by 10 bases, with 13 bases between them. Germline-derived CDR1 and CDR2 are SGDLS and YYNGEE. CDR3 sequence: CASSVGAAGSPLHF. In DNA, the CDR3 is TGTGCCAGCAGCGTCGGGGCCGCTGGCTCACCCCTCCACTTT.

The chain joins TRBV29-1 to TRBJ1-6; 7 bases are shared with TRBD1. Germline loops: CDR1 SQVTM, CDR2 ANQGSEA. The CDR3 has 17 amino acids. Here the CDR3 DNA reads TGCAGTCCCTTTGACGGGACAGTTTTAAAGCGGGAAAGGCCCCTCCACTTT. Residues: CSPFDGTVLKRERPLHF.

The V and J genes are TRBV7-8 and TRBJ2-1; 11 bases are a match to TRBD2. V was clipped by 1 base and J by 0 bases; unmatched bases: 8. There are 19 residues in the CDR3. CDR1 is SGHVS, CDR2 FQNEAQ, per germline. Written as DNA, the CDR3 is TGTGCCAGCAGCTTAGAGGCTAGCGGGGGGATTAGCTCCTACAATGAGCAGTTCTTC. Its translation: CASSLEASGGISSYNEQFF.

J is TRBJ1-1 and V is TRBV27, with D hard to call. Trimming cost V 8 bases and J 4 bases, with 11 bases left between them. The CDR3 totals 12 residues. Germline V gives CDR1 MNHEY, CDR2 SMNVEV (reference sequence). The CDR3 sequence is CASAGIGTEAFF. The CDR3 DNA follows: TGTGCCAGCGCAGGCATCGGCACTGAAGCTTTCTTT.

This clone is large (0.1 to 1%) within its sample. The chain recombines TRBV2 with TRBJ2-7; perhaps TRBD1 as D (5 bases). Deletions cut 7 bases from V and 6 bases from J, with 10 bases between. The length of the CDR3 is 11 residues. The germline gives CDR1 SNHLY, CDR2 FYNNEI. The CDR3 spells CASTQGSEQYF. The CDR3, as DNA: TGTGCCAGCACCCAGGGCTCCGAGCAGTACTTC.

The chain couples TRBV5-4 to TRBJ1-5; D unresolved. CDR1 and CDR2 from the germline V gene are SGHNT and YYREEE (reference sequence). The CDR3 runs to 15 residues. V was trimmed by 0 bases and J by 0 bases, leaving 7 bases between them. The CDR3 sequence: CASSLEPLSNQPQHF. As DNA, the CDR3 is TGTGCCAGCAGCTTGGAACCGCTTAGCAATCAGCCCCAGCATTTT.

For the CDR3, the DNA is TGTGCCAGCAGCTTGGGGTGGGGGGACAGCTACGAGCAGTACTTC. It encodes CASSLGWGDSYEQYF. The chain links TRBV5-5 to TRBJ2-7, with D perhaps matching TRBD1 (7 bases). V was cut by 0 bases and J by 3 bases, with 13 bases left in between. CDR3 size: 15 residues. CDR1 is SGHKS, CDR2 YYEKEE, per germline (reference sequence).

V and J are TRBV11-3 and TRBJ2-2; a weak D match, TRBD2 (6 bases). The CDR3 is made up of 15 amino acids. Between the trimmed V and J ends, which lost 2 bases and 2 bases, there was a span of 9 bases. In germline, CDR1 is SGHNT, CDR2 YENEEA. The CDR3 sequence is CASSLRDLNTGELFF. The CDR3 region has the DNA TGTGCCAGCAGCTTACGGGACTTAAACACCGGGGAGCTGTTTTTT.

The chain couples TRBV5-1 to TRBJ1-1; 7 positions match TRBD1. The germline V gene encodes CDR1 SGHRS and CDR2 YFSETQ. With V trimmed by 4 bases and J by 2 bases, 20 bases remained unmatched. The CDR3 runs 19 residues. CDR3 in amino acids: CASSRGAGRQGPSNTEAFF. Here the CDR3 DNA reads TGCGCCAGCAGCCGGGGAGCTGGACGACAGGGCCCCTCTAACACTGAAGCTTTCTTT.

In nucleotides, the CDR3 is TGTGCCAGCAGCGAGACGACTACCAATGAGCAGTTCTTC. Its protein is CASSETTTNEQFF. The chain carries TRBV6-4 and TRBJ2-1; tentatively, D is TRBD2 (5 bases). This CDR3 has 13 amino acids. The germline V gene encodes CDR1 MRHNA and CDR2 SNTAGT. V gave up 6 bases and J gave up 6 bases, with 12 bases separating them.

The V call is TRBV4-2, the J call TRBJ2-7; TRBD1 is a possible D gene (5 bases). V was pared by 5 bases and J by 5 bases, with 19 bases between. CDR1 LGHNA and CDR2 YNFKEQ come from the germline V gene. The CDR3 contains 15 residues. In DNA form, the CDR3 reads TGTGCCAGCAGCGATATCTACGGTAAAGGGGACGAGCAGTACTTC. It yields the protein CASSDIYGKGDEQYF.

Sample share makes this clone large. This CDR3 is also generated by other DNA sequences in the sample. This chain links TRBV27 with TRBJ2-7; TRBD2 is a possible D gene (6 bases). The V gene lost 5 bases and the J gene lost 7 bases, with 15 bases spanning the gap. CDR1 is MNHEY and CDR2 is SMNVEV in the germline V gene (reference sequence). The CDR3 consists of 13 residues. DNA for the CDR3: TGTGCCAGCAGTCCGACAGCCGCGGGGGAGCAGTACTTC. Its protein is CASSPTAAGEQYF.

The J gene is TRBJ2-3, the V gene TRBV18; D may correspond to TRBD1 or TRBD2 (5 bases each). Trimming took off 6 bases at V and 2 bases at J, with 9 bases between the two ends. The CDR3 contains 13 residues. From germline, CDR1 is KGHSH and CDR2 LQKENI. This chain's CDR3 is CASSPGTTDTQYF. The CDR3 DNA reads TGTGCCAGCTCCCCGGGGACCACAGATACGCAGTATTTT.

This clone came up a few times. The rearrangement links TRBV4-2 to TRBJ1-6; tentatively, D is TRBD1 (5 bases). Per germline, CDR1 LGHNA and CDR2 YNFKEQ. V was clipped by 3 bases and J by 0 bases, with 9 bases between them. The CDR3 is 16 amino acids. CDR3 nucleotides: TGTGCCAGCAGCCAGTACGACAGCTCCTATAATTCACCCCTCCACTTT. Encoded protein: CASSQYDSSYNSPLHF.

In its sample, this clone was seen once. V gene TRBV6-5 combines with J gene TRBJ2-1, with a possible D match to TRBD2 (5 bases). The germline CDR1 and CDR2 sequences are MNHEY and SVGAGI. The ends were cut back, 2 bases at V and 7 bases at J, with 9 bases in the middle. The CDR3 loop spans 13 amino acids. CDR3 amino acids: CASSYDGRNEQFF. CDR3 DNA sequence: TGTGCCAGCAGTTACGATGGGAGAAATGAGCAGTTCTTC.

The V gene is TRBV11-2, the J gene TRBJ2-2; D is undetermined. Looked up from germline, CDR1 is SGHAT and CDR2 is FQNNGV. The ends were cut back, 5 bases at V and 7 bases at J, with 8 bases in the middle. This CDR3 spans 12 amino acids. CDR3 protein: CASSTSIGELFF. The CDR3 nucleotides read TGTGCCAGCAGCACCTCGATCGGGGAGCTGTTTTTT.

The chain joins TRBV5-4 to TRBJ2-3, with D perhaps assigned TRBD1 or TRBD2 (6 bases each). The germline V and J ends were trimmed by 2 bases and 1 base, with 11 bases remaining between them. The germline V gene encodes CDR1 SGHNT and CDR2 YYREEE (reference sequence). This CDR3 is 15 amino acids long. CDR3 protein: CASSFTGGRTDTQYF. For the CDR3, the DNA is TGTGCCAGCAGCTTTACCGGGGGCCGCACAGATACGCAGTATTTT. Combining the CDR3 with reference TRBV5-4 and TRBJ2-3 gives the whole variable domain ETGVTQSPTHLIKTRGQQVTLRCSSQSGHNTVSWYQQALGQGPQFIFQYYREEENGRGNFPPRFSGLQFPNYSSELNVNALELDDSALYLCASSFTGGRTDTQYFGPGTRLTVL.

This clone has only a few counts. The V call is TRBV7-9, the J call TRBJ1-5; 9 bases map to TRBD1. The ends lost 10 bases at V and 4 bases at J; junction bases unmatched: 5. CDR1 and CDR2 from the germline V gene are SEHNR and FQNEAQ (reference sequence). CDR3 length equals 13 residues. As DNA, the CDR3 is TGTGCCATCTCCGACAGGGGGAATCAGCCCCAGCATTTT. Translated: CAISDRGNQPQHF. The variable domain in full, with the rest retrieved from reference TRBV7-9 and TRBJ1-5, is DTGVSQNPRHKITKRGQNVTFRCDPISEHNRLYWYRQTLGQGPEFLTYFQNEAQLEKSRLLSDRFSAERPKGSFSTLEIQRTEQGDSAMYLCAISDRGNQPQHFGDGTRLSIL.

This clone was seen once. The DNA for the CDR3 is TGTGCCAGCAGCGAAGGTCCATCTGGGGCCAACGTCCTGACTTTC. Residues: CASSEGPSGANVLTF. The chain joins TRBV13 to TRBJ2-6, with D unclear. V lost 5 bases, J lost 1 base, and 9 bases lay in between. CDR1 is PRHDT and CDR2 is FYEKMQ in the germline V gene (reference sequence). This CDR3 contains 15 residues.

The chain's CDR3 is CASSLGTGGTEAFF. The DNA for the CDR3 is TGCGCCAGCAGCTTGGGGACAGGGGGCACTGAAGCTTTCTTT. The V and J genes are TRBV5-1 and TRBJ1-1; TRBD1 agrees at 10 bases. CDR1 and CDR2 from the germline V gene are SGHRS and YFSETQ. The V and J ends lost 0 bases and 4 bases, in that order; junction bases with no gene match: 0. The CDR3 covers 14 residues. The variable domain in full, with the rest retrieved from reference TRBV5-1 and TRBJ1-1, is KAGVTQTPRYLIKTRGQQVTLSCSPISGHRSVSWYQQTPGQGLQFLFEYFSETQRNKGNFPGRFSGRQFSNSRSEMNVSTLELGDSALYLCASSLGTGGTEAFFGQGTRLTVV.